These T cell receptor beta chains were read from a single sample in a study of T cell repertoires in cytomegalovirus infection. One entry per CDR3 protein, called by TCRdb with MiXCR from the reads. The sample holds fewer than 250,000 distinct CDR3 sequences, roughly 20% seen once. Sequencing was done on a sample of CD8+ T cells from PBMCs. These receptors originate from a human donor in good health (CMV status not recorded). Some clones in this sample may be carry-over from other donors' samples. The CDR3 runs from the conserved cysteine through the conserved F or W. D genes are given only for firm matches.

d_call j_call v_call cdr3_aa
TRBD2 TRBJ2-5 TRBV11-2 CASSLGRRWASGETEEETQYF
. TRBJ1-1 TRBV19 CASSISTRGLNTEAFF
. TRBJ2-7 TRBV29-1 CSVEGDFYEQYF
TRBD1 TRBJ1-5 TRBV12-3/TRBV12-4 CASSLRDRTFQPQHF
. TRBJ2-1 TRBV15 CAASPGPSSYNEQFF
TRBD1 TRBJ1-2 TRBV29-1 CSVELGVTGVDYGYTF
TRBD1 TRBJ2-1 TRBV28 CASSHRDSHNEQFF
. TRBJ1-2 TRBV7-9 CASSLSPRPDGYTF
. TRBJ2-7 TRBV11-2 CASSFGDAYEQYF
TRBD2 TRBJ2-1 TRBV4-3 CASSQGQAGANEQFF
TRBD1 TRBJ1-1 TRBV14 CASSVFGTGGPEAFF
. TRBJ2-7 TRBV28 CASSFSSPGRLSYEQYF
. TRBJ2-2 TRBV12-3/TRBV12-4 CASSLANPGELFF
. TRBJ1-1 TRBV27 CASRARGAMMNTEAFF
TRBD1 TRBJ2-1 TRBV29-1 CSARTGAHNEQFF
TRBD1 TRBJ2-7 TRBV2 CASRDRDYEQYF
. TRBJ1-1 TRBV5-1 CASSQRQGLNTEAFF
TRBD1 TRBJ2-7 TRBV6-5 CASSYSDRGFYEQYF
. TRBJ2-3 TRBV7-2 CASSPLPGTDTQYF
. TRBJ1-2 TRBV6-2/TRBV6-3 CASSYFQGDGYTF
. TRBJ1-1 TRBV7-9 CASSLSPGDLNTEAFF
TRBD2 TRBJ2-1 TRBV10-3 CATSWLAVIDEQFF
TRBD1 TRBJ2-7 TRBV28 CASSLIRDSFLMQYF
. TRBJ2-7 TRBV20-1 CSAPLGYEQYF
TRBD1 TRBJ1-6 TRBV6-5 CASSSSQQGGSPLHF
. TRBJ2-3 TRBV6-2/TRBV6-3 CASSHPLLEGYF
. TRBJ1-2 TRBV29-1 CSVELAGDYGYTF
. TRBJ2-1 TRBV6-1 CASSYLGVDGQFF
TRBD1 TRBJ1-1 TRBV2 CASARQGGNTEAFF
. TRBJ1-2 TRBV29-1 CSVGRIYGYTF